Listed here are 32 T cell receptor beta chains from one sample, sequenced in a study of cytomegalovirus exposure and HLA in healthy donors (dated by TCRdb to about 2017). The method was the immunoSEQ multiplex PCR assay. For the multiplex PCR, a mixture combining 60 forward primers for TCR Vbeta segments and 13 reverse primers for TCR Jbeta segments was used. Imported from immuneACCESS, the table was reduced by TCRdb to in-frame sequences with V and J called. These copies leave out some clones; in studies compared against another copy, an unresolved V gene accounts for under half, and the cause of the remainder is not known. The sample yields about 60,000 clones; more than 60% were counted once. The top ten clones comprise 2.5% to 3.5% of the sample. Sequenced sample: PBMCs. The receptors here all came from a woman in her 30s in good health and CMV-seronegative.

This clone showed up just once. The CDR3 is CASRVEQGVHNSPLHF. In nucleotides, the CDR3 is TGTGCCAGCAGGGTAGAACAGGGGGTTCATAATTCACCCCTCCACTTT. The chain carries TRBV4-2 and TRBJ1-6; TRBD1 aligns across 8 bases. CDR1 LGHNA and CDR2 YNFKEQ come from the germline V gene. This CDR3 is built from 16 residues. Trimming cost V 6 bases and J 5 bases; bases outside gene matches: 9.

This chain uses TRBV25-1 with TRBJ1-2; TRBD1 is a possible D gene (6 bases). Per the germline V gene, CDR1 is MGHDK and CDR2 is SYGVNS. The ends were cut back, 3 bases at V and 6 bases at J, with 8 bases in the middle. The CDR3 loop spans 12 amino acids. DNA of the CDR3: TGTGCCAGCAGTGATGGGGGCGATGGCTACACCTTC. Amino acid sequence: CASSDGGDGYTF.

This clone was observed a single time. V is TRBV18 and J is TRBJ1-3; TRBD1 is a possible D gene (6 bases). Looked up from germline, CDR1 is KGHSH and CDR2 is LQKENI. The CDR3 totals 16 residues. Trimming took off 3 bases at V and 3 bases at J, with 15 bases between the two ends. CDR3 coding DNA: TGTGCCAGCTCACCTACGCCTACAGGGAGTGGAAACACCATATATTTT. It specifies CASSPTPTGSGNTIYF.

The chain employs TRBV30 and TRBJ1-2; D perhaps matches TRBD1 (6 bases). The germline V gene encodes CDR1 GTSNPN and CDR2 SVGIG (reference sequence). Trimming shortened V by 1 base and J by 5 bases, and 11 bases separated the two germline ends. The CDR3 runs to 13 residues. The CDR3 loop is CAWSARTVYGYTF. CDR3 nucleotide sequence: TGTGCCTGGAGTGCTAGGACAGTGTATGGCTACACCTTC.

The chain recombines TRBV27 with TRBJ1-2, with D unclear. The CDR3 covers 13 residues. Germline values: CDR1 MNHEY, CDR2 SMNVEV (reference sequence). V was cut by 8 bases and J by 4 bases, with 14 bases left in between. DNA for the CDR3: TGTGCCAGCTCTGCCGGGTTGCTCTATGGCTACACCTTC. This gives the protein CASSAGLLYGYTF.

This chain joins TRBV19 and TRBJ1-3, with D unresolved. V was shortened by 4 bases and J by 0 bases, with 7 bases between the two germline ends. The CDR3 contains 14 residues. Germline-derived CDR1 and CDR2 are LNHDA and SQIVND (reference sequence). In nucleotides, the CDR3 is TGTGCCAGTAGTAGGAGCTACTCTGGAAACACCATATATTTT. Its protein product is CASSRSYSGNTIYF.

This rearrangement joins TRBV2 to TRBJ1-6, with a tentative D call TRBD1 (5 bases). V shed 4 bases and J shed 9 bases, with 13 bases lying between them. The germline V gene has CDR1 SNHLY and CDR2 FYNNEI. The CDR3 is 14 amino acids. The CDR3 DNA is TGTGCCAGCAGTGGGGGGGGAGAAGGTTCACCCCTCCACTTT. Its translation: CASSGGGEGSPLHF.

V gene TRBV15 combines with J gene TRBJ1-5, with D possibly matching TRBD1 (6 bases). The ends were cut back, 1 base at V and 6 bases at J, with 13 bases in the middle. CDR3 length equals 15 residues. The germline V gene has CDR1 LNHNV and CDR2 YYDKDF (reference sequence). The CDR3 DNA is TGTGCCACCAGCAGAGGAACGGCAGGGGTTCAGCCCCAGCATTTT. This sequence encodes CATSRGTAGVQPQHF. The entire variable domain, with the rest obtained from reference TRBV15 and TRBJ1-5, is as follows: DAMVIQNPRYQVTQFGKPVTLSCSQTLNHNVMYWYQQKSSQAPKLLFHYYDKDFNNEADTPDNFQSRRPNTSFCFLDIRSPGLGDTAMYLCATSRGTAGVQPQHFGDGTRLSIL.

In DNA, the CDR3 is TGTGCCAGCAGCCTCCTCTCCACAGGGCTATTTCAAGGCTACACCTTC. It codes for CASSLLSTGLFQGYTF. The rearrangement uses TRBV27 and TRBJ1-2, with D tentatively TRBD1 (6 bases). The V gene's germline CDR1 is MNHEY and CDR2 SMNVEV (reference sequence). The CDR3 covers 16 residues. Trimming stripped 6 bases from V and 8 bases from J, with 25 bases between.

This chain connects TRBV6-6 to TRBJ2-7; 10 bases align to TRBD1. CDR3 length: 14 amino acids. Germline CDR1 reads MNHNY; CDR2 reads SVGAGI (reference sequence). Unmatched junction bases numbered 7, after V lost 5 bases and J lost 6 bases. The CDR3 protein is CASSPRTGGVEQYV. The CDR3 DNA sequence: TGTGCCAGCAGTCCCCGGACAGGGGGGGTCGAGCAGTACGTC.

The chain uses TRBV27 and TRBJ2-6; D might be TRBD2 (5 bases). CDR1 is MNHEY and CDR2 is SMNVEV in the germline V gene (reference sequence). V dropped 6 bases and J dropped 0 bases, with 12 bases sitting between them. The CDR3 is 16 residues long. CDR3 residues: CASRRVMSSGANVLTF. The CDR3 region has the DNA TGTGCCAGCAGGAGGGTCATGAGCTCTGGGGCCAACGTCCTGACTTTC.

J is TRBJ2-2 and V is TRBV6-5, with TRBD1 matching over 8 bases. The V and J ends lost 5 bases and 5 bases, in that order; junction bases with no gene match: 4. Germline CDR1 is MNHEY and CDR2 is SVGAGI. The CDR3 has 14 residues. The chain's CDR3 is CASSHRDRTGELFF. The CDR3 nucleotides are TGTGCCAGCAGTCACCGGGACAGGACCGGGGAGCTGTTTTTT.

The chain employs TRBV27 and TRBJ2-3, with 8 bases aligning to TRBD1. Germline CDR1 is MNHEY and CDR2 is SMNVEV (reference sequence). CDR3 length equals 17 residues. The V segment lost 0 bases and the J segment 3 bases; nucleotides outside the gene matches: 8. CDR3 DNA sequence: TGTGCCAGCAGTTTATCCAGCCAGGGGGCGCGGACAGATACGCAGTATTTT. This gives the protein CASSLSSQGARTDTQYF.

The chain joins TRBV4-2 to TRBJ2-4; 8 bases are shared with TRBD2. CDR3 size: 19 residues. J gave up 1 base and V 5 bases, and 16 bases lay outside the gene matches. Per the germline V gene, CDR1 is LGHNA and CDR2 is YNFKEQ. CDR3: CASSKADGRAQKAKNIQYF. CDR3 DNA: TGTGCCAGCAGCAAAGCAGACGGGAGGGCCCAAAAGGCCAAAAACATTCAGTACTTC.

The chain recombines TRBV2 with TRBJ2-5; a possible D gene is TRBD2 (6 bases). The CDR3 loop spans 13 amino acids. Trimming pared 5 bases from V and 5 bases from J, leaving 12 bases between. Germline V lookup: CDR1 SNHLY, CDR2 FYNNEI. For the CDR3, the DNA is TGTGCCAGCAGTTGGGAGGTGGAGGAGACCCAGTACTTC. Residues: CASSWEVEETQYF.

The V call is TRBV11-2, the J call TRBJ2-1; TRBD1 might be the D (5 bases). The V end was cut by 3 bases, the J end by 3 bases, with 6 bases between. The CDR3 spans 13 residues. Germline CDR1 SGHAT, CDR2 FQNNGV. As DNA, the CDR3 is TGTGCCAGCAGCTTTAGGGGCTACAATGAGCAGTTCTTC. As protein: CASSFRGYNEQFF.

The chain has TRBV18 and TRBJ2-3, with 11 bases aligning to TRBD1. Per germline, CDR1 KGHSH and CDR2 LQKENI. After removal of 6 bases from V and 14 bases from J, the junction contained 7 bases not matched to a gene. This CDR3 contains 12 residues. CDR3 in DNA: TGTGCCAGCTCCCTGGACAGGGGGCTGCCGTATTTT. Amino acid sequence: CASSLDRGLPYF.

This clone was counted between two and nine times. In DNA, the CDR3 is TGTGCCAGCAGCTTAGGGGCTAGCGGGGGACCGGCAGATACGCAGTATTTT. Its translation is CASSLGASGGPADTQYF. The chain recombines TRBV11-3 with TRBJ2-3, with TRBD2 identical over 10 bases. The J segment lost 4 bases and the V segment lost 1 base, leaving 8 bases of the junction unmatched. The CDR3 consists of 17 residues. Germline V lookup: CDR1 SGHNT, CDR2 YENEEA.

This chain links TRBV29-1 with TRBJ1-3; D may be TRBD1 (6 bases). The CDR3 has 13 amino acids. Germline assignment: CDR1 SQVTM and CDR2 ANQGSEA. V lost 2 bases, J lost 6 bases, and 11 bases lay in between. CDR3 in amino acids: CSVETGWENTIYF. In nucleotides, the CDR3 is TGCAGCGTTGAAACAGGGTGGGAAAACACCATATATTTT.

This clone was found a few times. This chain links TRBV9 with TRBJ2-7; 12 positions match TRBD2. The CDR3 totals 17 residues. J gave up 6 bases and V 4 bases, and 14 bases lay outside the gene matches. CDR1 SGDLS and CDR2 YYNGEE come from the germline V gene. The CDR3 loop is CASSLSGTSGFPGEQYF. In DNA, the CDR3 is TGTGCCAGCAGCCTTTCCGGGACTAGCGGGTTCCCAGGCGAGCAGTACTTC.

The V call is TRBV5-1, the J call TRBJ2-5; 8 nucleotides align to TRBD1. CDR3 length: 14 amino acids. From germline, CDR1 is SGHRS and CDR2 YFSETQ. With 4 bases clipped from V and 4 bases from J, the junction kept 6 bases outside the gene matches. The CDR3 bases are TGCGCCAGCAGCGTGGACAGGGTTGGAGAGACCCAGTACTTC. The encoded protein is CASSVDRVGETQYF.

The chain recombines TRBV7-9 with TRBJ2-7, with 9 bases matching TRBD1. Germline V gene sequence: CDR1 SEHNR, CDR2 FQNEAQ (reference sequence). There are 14 residues in the CDR3. The junction had 4 bases not matched to a gene; V was cut back by 1 base and J by 6 bases. The CDR3 DNA reads TGTGCCAGCAGCTTAGATCGACAGGGGGGCGAGCAGTACGTC. Protein sequence: CASSLDRQGGEQYV.

This clone occurred once. The chain couples TRBV5-1 to TRBJ2-7; D perhaps matches TRBD2 (7 bases). Trimming removed 0 bases at V and 7 bases at J, with 23 bases between. This CDR3 region has 17 residues. Germline V gene lookup returns CDR1 SGHRS and CDR2 YFSETQ. This CDR3 reads CASSLGFGGQALREQYF. CDR3 in DNA: TGCGCCAGCAGCTTGGGTTTCGGGGGGCAGGCCCTTAGGGAGCAGTACTTC.

The chain joins TRBV25-1 to TRBJ2-2; D may be TRBD2 (5 bases). The CDR3 has 14 residues. V lost 3 bases and J 4 bases, leaving 9 bases between the germline ends. Germline values: CDR1 MGHDK, CDR2 SYGVNS. CDR3 sequence (DNA): TGTGCCAGCAGTGAGCTTAGCGTCACCGGGGAGCTGTTTTTT. Protein product: CASSELSVTGELFF.

The chain is built from TRBV7-6 and TRBJ2-2; D ambiguous. The CDR3 spans 14 residues. Trimming pared 0 bases from V and 4 bases from J, leaving 6 bases between. Germline assignment: CDR1 SGHVS and CDR2 FNYEAQ. DNA of the CDR3: TGTGCCAGCAGCTTAGCACAGAGCACCGGGGAGCTGTTTTTT. It encodes CASSLAQSTGELFF.

The chain uses TRBV6-5 and TRBJ1-2; a possible D gene is TRBD1 (6 bases). The germline CDR1 and CDR2 sequences are MNHEY and SVGAGI. The CDR3 is 14 amino acids. V was pared by 4 bases and J by 8 bases, with 17 bases between. The CDR3 nucleotides read TGTGCCAGCAGTTCCGGGGGGCAGGTCGGGGGCTACACCTTC. It specifies CASSSGGQVGGYTF.

This clone appeared a few times. DNA for the CDR3: TGTGCCATCAGTGAGTCAGTGAGTTCACCCCTCCACTTT. Translation gives CAISESVSSPLHF. V usage is TRBV10-3 and J usage is TRBJ1-6; D ambiguous. Trimming removed 0 bases at V and 9 bases at J, with 6 bases between. Germline V gene lookup returns CDR1 ENHRY and CDR2 SYGVKD. CDR3 length: 13 residues.

The chain links TRBV7-2 to TRBJ2-1; 9 positions agree with TRBD1. The CDR3 is 15 residues long. J gave up 1 base and V 5 bases, and 3 bases lay outside the gene matches. In germline, CDR1 is SGHTA, CDR2 FQGNSA. The CDR3 loop reads CASSPDRGSYNEQFF. DNA for the CDR3: TGTGCCAGCAGCCCCGACAGGGGGTCCTACAATGAGCAGTTCTTC.

V and J are TRBV11-3 and TRBJ2-1; 12 bases fit TRBD2. The CDR3 loop spans 16 amino acids. The germline gives CDR1 SGHNT, CDR2 YENEEA. The J segment lost 5 bases and the V segment lost 5 bases, leaving 7 bases of the junction unmatched. CDR3 protein: CASSQDTSGRHNEQFF. The CDR3 DNA reads as TGTGCCAGCAGCCAAGATACTAGCGGGAGGCACAATGAGCAGTTCTTC. The full variable domain, its missing parts supplied by reference TRBV11-3 and TRBJ2-1, is EAGVVQSPRYKIIEKKQPVAFWCNPISGHNTLYWYLQNLGQGPELLIRYENEEAVDDSQLPKDRFSAERLKGVDSTLKIQPAELGDSAVYLCASSQDTSGRHNEQFFGPGTRLTVL.

The rearrangement joins TRBV6-1 to TRBJ1-1; possible D gene TRBD1, 6 bases. Germline CDR1 MNHNS, CDR2 SASEGT. CDR3 length: 14 amino acids. V was shortened by 1 base and J by 6 bases, with 12 bases between the two germline ends. CDR3 sequence reads: CASSEGSGESEAFF. CDR3 DNA: TGTGCCAGCAGTGAAGGGTCAGGGGAGTCTGAAGCTTTCTTT.

This chain connects TRBV19 to TRBJ1-1; D is possibly TRBD1 (6 bases). The germline V gene encodes CDR1 LNHDA and CDR2 SQIVND (reference sequence). Trimming cost V 9 bases and J 5 bases, with 16 bases left between them. This CDR3 spans 13 amino acids. The CDR3 nucleotides are TGTGCCAGCGGTCCGGGGGGGGCGACTGAAGCTTTCTTT. Amino acid sequence: CASGPGGATEAFF.

The chain combines TRBV5-4 with TRBJ2-7, with 9 nucleotides matching TRBD2. The CDR3 is 15 residues long. Losses at the gene ends were 2 bases for V and 7 bases for J; bases not matched to a gene: 10. Germline V gene sequence: CDR1 SGHNT, CDR2 YYREEE (reference sequence). The CDR3 is CASSFRGGGASEQYF. The DNA of the CDR3 is TGTGCCAGCAGCTTCCGTGGCGGGGGGGCGAGTGAGCAGTACTTC. The full variable domain, its missing parts supplied by reference TRBV5-4 and TRBJ2-7, is ETGVTQSPTHLIKTRGQQVTLRCSSQSGHNTVSWYQQALGQGPQFIFQYYREEENGRGNFPPRFSGLQFPNYSSELNVNALELDDSALYLCASSFRGGGASEQYFGPGTRLTVT.